The next 18 T cell receptor beta chains were all read from a single sample in a study of Tregs in tolerant kidney transplant recipients. Generated by immunoSEQ multiplex PCR, the TCRdb table keeps only in-frame clones and is missing some. This sample's clone table lists fewer than 40,000 clones. Sequenced here: CD8+ T cells from blood, sampled before the transplant. These receptors originate from a human donor who received a combined kidney and bone marrow transplant.

CDR3 protein: CASSSRDREAGNTIYF. CDR3 bases read: TGTGCCAGCAGCTCCCGGGACAGGGAGGCTGGAAACACC. The V and J genes are TRBV6-4 and TRBJ1-3; 9 bases are shared with TRBD1. The CDR3 extends 3 residues past the end of the read, so its final part is completed from the germline J gene. This CDR3 contains 16 residues. V shed 6 bases and J 2 bases; nucleotides not matched to a gene: 8. Germline CDR1 MRHNA, CDR2 SNTAGT.

The CDR3 bases that were read are TGTGCCAGCAGCCTAGTGGGCTCTGAA. Protein product: CASSLVGSE. Given in full, the CDR3 is CASSLVGSEAFF. V gene TRBV11-2 combines with J gene TRBJ1-1; D call uncertain. The read ends 3 residues shy of where the CDR3 ends; the end is completed using the germline J gene. The CDR3 loop spans 12 amino acids. Deletions cut 5 bases from V and 6 bases from J, with 10 bases between. The germline V gene has CDR1 SGHAT and CDR2 FQNNGV.

CDR3 residues: CSARARTAPTYGYTF. The part of the CDR3 DNA that was read is TGCAGTGCTAGAGCGAGGACTGCCCCGACTTATGGC. The rearrangement joins TRBV20-1 to TRBJ1-2; D is unclear. The sequence runs out 3 residues before the end of the CDR3; the remainder is reconstructed from the germline J gene. Trimming took off 1 base at V and 5 bases at J, with 17 bases between the two ends. The CDR3 length is 15 residues. The germline gives CDR1 DFQATT, CDR2 SNEGSKA (reference sequence).

A remark on this clone: From the germline J gene comes the end of the CDR3, since the read stops 3 residues before it. The V and J genes are TRBV5-1 and TRBJ2-6, with 7 bases lining up with TRBD1. Germline-derived CDR1 and CDR2 are SGHRS and YFSETQ. The ends lost 3 bases at V and 1 base at J; junction bases unmatched: 7. The CDR3 length is 17 residues. Partial CDR3 DNA: TGCGCCAGCAGCTCGGACAGGCTCAATTCTGGGGCCAACGTC. Its protein is CASSSDRLNSGANV. The full CDR3 protein is CASSSDRLNSGANVLTF.

Notes on this clone: The CDR3 end is not reached by the read, which stops 3 residues before it; the germline J gene fills it in. The V and J genes are TRBV13 and TRBJ1-2; TRBD1 aligns across 7 bases. The CDR3 contains 15 residues. After removal of 4 bases from V and 4 bases from J, the junction contained 9 bases not matched to a gene. Germline V CDR1 and CDR2: PRHDT, FYEKMQ (reference sequence). This chain's CDR3 is CASSSEIGGGYGYTF. The CDR3 DNA, read in part, is TGTGCCAGCAGCTCCGAAATAGGGGGCGGCTATGGC.

The part of the CDR3 DNA that was read is TGTGCCAGTAGGTACTTAGCGAACACCGGGGAG. Protein product: CASRYLANTGE. The complete CDR3 reads CASRYLANTGELFF. V gene TRBV19 combines with J gene TRBJ2-2; D gene uncertain. The read ends 3 residues early relative to the CDR3; the germline J gene fills the gap. This CDR3 spans 14 amino acids. The V end was cut by 6 bases, the J end by 0 bases, with 8 bases between. Germline V gene sequence: CDR1 LNHDA, CDR2 SQIVND (reference sequence).

Concerning this clone itself: Sequencing ends 3 residues short of the CDR3 end; the germline J gene provides the rest. The rearrangement uses TRBV2 and TRBJ2-7; D gene ambiguous. The CDR3 consists of 13 residues. Trimming removed 4 bases from V and 2 bases from J, with 9 bases in between. CDR1 and CDR2 (germline): SNHLY, FYNNEI. The sequenced CDR3 bases are TGTGCCAGCAGTGTAGCACAACCCTACGAG. The encoded protein is CASSVAQPYE. The CDR3 reads in full as CASSVAQPYEQYF.

Note on this clone: Sequencing ends 3 residues short of the CDR3 end; the germline J gene provides the rest. J is TRBJ2-3 and V is TRBV19, with a tentative D call TRBD1 (5 bases). Trimming cost V 6 bases and J 5 bases, with 18 bases left between them. The length of the CDR3 is 15 residues. CDR1 is LNHDA and CDR2 is SQIVND in the germline V gene (reference sequence). The CDR3 loop is CASSRILGPQDTQYF. The sequenced part of the CDR3 DNA is TGTGCCAGTAGCCGAATTTTGGGGCCCCAAGATACG.

Worth noting for this clone: The observed sequence ends 3 residues before the CDR3 terminus, with the missing tail filled in from the germline J gene. The V gene is TRBV7-9, the J gene TRBJ2-7; 7 bases fit TRBD2. The length of the CDR3 is 13 residues. Germline CDR1 and CDR2: SEHNR and FQNEAQ (reference sequence). The CDR3 bases that were read are TGTGCGATTTTGGGGGGGGGAAGATACGAG. It yields the protein CAILGGGRYE. The complete CDR3 protein is CAILGGGRYEQYF.

With respect to this clone: The read terminates 3 residues ahead of where the CDR3 ends, so the germline J gene completes it. The chain recombines TRBV7-9 with TRBJ2-7, with TRBD1 matching 8 bases. J was trimmed by 5 bases and V by 3 bases; bases with no gene match: 9. Germline lookup yields CDR1 SEHNR and CDR2 FQNEAQ (reference sequence). The CDR3 has 15 residues. This chain's CDR3 is CASSLEDRAPHEQYF. The sequenced CDR3 bases are TGTGCCAGCAGCTTGGAGGACAGGGCTCCCCACGAG.

The sequenced CDR3 bases are TGCGCCAGCAGCTTGGGGTCAGATCAGCCC. Translated, it gives CASSLGSDQP. The CDR3 as a whole reads CASSLGSDQPQHF. The chain recombines TRBV5-1 with TRBJ1-5; D call uncertain. The read comes to an end 3 residues before the CDR3 does, leaving the germline J gene to fill in the end. Between the trimmed V and J ends, which lost 0 bases and 5 bases, there was a span of 6 bases. Germline assignment: CDR1 SGHRS and CDR2 YFSETQ. The CDR3 runs 13 residues.

Regarding this clone: The CDR3 end lies 3 residues beyond the end of the read and is filled in from the germline J gene. The chain is built from TRBV20-1 and TRBJ2-7, with D perhaps matching TRBD1 (6 bases). Germline assignment: CDR1 DFQATT and CDR2 SNEGSKA (reference sequence). The V end lost 6 bases, the J end lost 4 bases, and 22 bases lay between the germline ends. This CDR3 is 15 amino acids long. CDR3 DNA (partial): TGCAGTGCCCGAGAGGTACCGGGACAAAATTACGAG. Translated, it gives CSAREVPGQNYE. The whole CDR3 protein reads CSAREVPGQNYEQYF.

Points on this clone: The DNA ends 3 residues before the CDR3 does, and the rest of the CDR3 is filled in from the germline J gene. This sequence joins TRBV7-7 and TRBJ1-4; D gene unclear. CDR1 SSHAT and CDR2 FNYEAQ come from the germline V gene (reference sequence). V was trimmed by 5 bases and J by 0 bases, leaving 10 bases between them. CDR3 length: 15 amino acids. This chain's CDR3 is CASSPLAATNEKLFF. The covered CDR3 bases are TGTGCCAGCAGCCCTCTGGCAGCAACTAATGAAAAA. Supplemented by reference TRBV7-7 and TRBJ1-4, the full variable domain reads GAGVSQSPRYKVTKRGQDVTLRCDPISSHATLYWYQQALGQGPEFLTYFNYEAQPDKSGLPSDRFSAERPEGSISTLTIQRTEQRDSAMYRCASSPLAATNEKLFFGSGTQLSVL.

Notes on this clone: The DNA ends 3 residues before the CDR3 does, and the rest of the CDR3 is filled in from the germline J gene. V and J are TRBV6-1 and TRBJ2-2; possibly TRBD1 for D (5 bases). Germline V gives CDR1 MNHNS, CDR2 SASEGT. The CDR3 has 13 amino acids. Deletions cut 3 bases from V and 3 bases from J, with 5 bases between. CDR3 loop: CASSDRDTGELFF. The CDR3 bases that were read are TGTGCCAGCAGTGACAGGGACACCGGGGAG.

Concerning this clone: The read terminates 3 residues before the CDR3 end, so the remaining end is supplied by the germline J gene. The J gene is TRBJ2-1, the V gene TRBV2; TRBD2 matches at 10 bases. The trim removed 3 bases at V and 8 bases at J, leaving 7 bases unmatched. This CDR3 has 15 residues. CDR1 and CDR2 from the germline V gene are SNHLY and FYNNEI. The sequenced CDR3 bases are TGTGCCAGCAGTGAGGTAGCGGGAGGATCCTATGAG. Protein product: CASSEVAGGSYE. The full-length CDR3 reads as CASSEVAGGSYEQFF.

Details on this clone: The read ends 3 residues before the CDR3 terminus; that terminus is restored from the germline J gene. The rearrangement uses TRBV5-6 and TRBJ1-1; the D gene is possibly TRBD1 (5 bases). Between the trimmed V and J ends, which lost 5 bases and 3 bases, there was a span of 8 bases. CDR3 length: 12 residues. Germline values: CDR1 SGHDT, CDR2 YYEEEE. The DNA read from the CDR3 is TGTGCCAGCAGAATACAGGACACTGAA. This gives the protein CASRIQDTE. The whole CDR3 is CASRIQDTEAFF.

With respect to this clone: The CDR3 end is not reached by the read, which stops 3 residues before it; the germline J gene fills it in. This rearrangement joins TRBV7-9 to TRBJ1-2; 9 nucleotides agree with TRBD1. Germline V lookup: CDR1 SEHNR, CDR2 FQNEAQ (reference sequence). This CDR3 comprises 12 residues. CDR3 protein: CASSLGTGPYTF. The sequenced part of the CDR3 DNA is TGTGCCAGCAGCTTGGGGACAGGGCCC.

Turning to this clone: The read terminates 3 residues before the CDR3 end, so the remaining end is supplied by the germline J gene. The genes are TRBV19 and TRBJ2-4; tentative D call: TRBD1 (6 bases). The germline V gene encodes CDR1 LNHDA and CDR2 SQIVND (reference sequence). Trimming pared 7 bases from V and 0 bases from J, leaving 13 bases between. This CDR3 spans 15 amino acids. The CDR3 bases that were read are TGTGCCAGTACCCGGGACATCCTAGCCAAAAACATT. Protein sequence: CASTRDILAKNI. The whole CDR3 region reads CASTRDILAKNIQYF.